The source of this T cell receptor beta chain is a study of OX40 agonist ivuxolimab in advanced cancers. Overall study context: An anti-OX40 (CD134) antibody with agonistic activity, ivuxolimab, was administered to patients. While on treatment, patients had intravenous ivuxolimab at 0.01 to 10 mg/kg every 2 weeks. Overall study results and limits: Researchers did not establish what antigens the expanded peripheral T cells target. CD8+ T cells showed, on average, more clonal expansion than CD4+ cells.

This CDR3 is built from 16 residues. The germline V gene encodes CDR1 LGHNA and CDR2 YSLEER. The V and J ends lost 3 bases and 0 bases, in that order; junction bases with no gene match: 5. This clone has only a few counts. Its antigen is not known. Produced via immunoSEQ multiplex PCR; TCRdb's table is partial and in-frame only. The sample shows around 78,000 clones, about nine tenths of them seen only once. This chain uses TRBV4-3 with TRBJ2-1; 7 bases match TRBD2. The TCR originated in an adult with an advanced solid tumor such as melanoma, head and neck, liver or kidney cancer. This sample comprised CD4+ or CD8+ T cells sorted from blood, obtained in a trial of the OX40 agonist ivuxolimab. CDR3 in DNA: TGCGCCAGCAGCCACTCCCGGGACTACTCCTACAATGAGCAGTTCTTC. Translating it yields CASSHSRDYSYNEQFF.